The 26 T cell receptor beta chains in this list originate from one sample, sequenced in a study of cytomegalovirus exposure and HLA in healthy donors. Method: immunoSEQ multiplex PCR; TCRdb's copy keeps in-frame clones and lacks some. Among roughly 330,000 clones listed, around 90% were seen once. The sequencing input was PBMCs. The source of these receptors is a woman aged 30 to 39 in good health and CMV-seropositive.

V is TRBV5-1 and J is TRBJ2-2; TRBD2 matches 12 bases. The ends lost 3 bases at V and 2 bases at J; junction bases unmatched: 5. The CDR3 is made up of 17 amino acids. Per the germline V gene, CDR1 is SGHRS and CDR2 is YFSETQ. The CDR3 here is CASSSSSGRANTGELFF. The CDR3 coding sequence is TGCGCCAGCAGCTCGTCTAGCGGGAGGGCCAACACCGGGGAGCTGTTTTTT.

This clone was detected only once. The CDR3 nucleotides read TGTGCCAGCAGTCCGATACCTAGCAGCAATCAGCCCCAGCATTTT. This encodes CASSPIPSSNQPQHF. The chain is built from TRBV28 and TRBJ1-5; D gene unclear. This CDR3 region has 15 residues. The V and J ends lost 5 bases and 1 base respectively, with 12 bases between them. The germline V gene encodes CDR1 MDHEN and CDR2 SYDVKM. The entire variable domain, with the rest obtained from reference TRBV28 and TRBJ1-5, is as follows: DVKVTQSSRYLVKRTGEKVFLECVQDMDHENMFWYRQDPGLGLRLIYFSYDVKMKEKGDIPEGYSVSREKKERFSLILESASTNQTSMYLCASSPIPSSNQPQHFGDGTRLSIL.

The rearrangement joins TRBV4-1 to TRBJ2-7; TRBD1 matches 7 bases. The CDR3 has 16 residues. V was clipped by 0 bases and J by 1 base; unmatched bases: 6. Germline-derived CDR1 and CDR2 are MGHRA and YSYEKL. This chain's CDR3 is CASSQDRTGKSYEQYF. CDR3 bases: TGCGCCAGCAGCCAAGATCGGACAGGAAAATCCTACGAGCAGTACTTC.

This chain's CDR3 is CASSKIWWQGAPEQYF. The CDR3 nucleotides read TGTGCCAGCAGCAAGATTTGGTGGCAGGGGGCCCCCGAGCAGTACTTC. The gene calls are TRBV21-1 and TRBJ2-7; the D call in the table, TRBD1, was not verified against the DNA. TRBV21-1 is designated a pseudogene. This CDR3 is 16 amino acids long.

The CDR3 bases are TGCGCCAGCAGCCAAGTTGAGGGGACACCCGTTGGCGGCTACACCTTC. It encodes CASSQVEGTPVGGYTF. The J gene is TRBJ1-2, the V gene TRBV4-1; the D gene is possibly TRBD1 (6 bases). Trimming stripped 1 base from V and 8 bases from J, with 20 bases between. The germline gives CDR1 MGHRA, CDR2 YSYEKL. This CDR3 has 16 residues.

The J gene is TRBJ1-1, the V gene TRBV7-2, with D hard to call. With 5 bases removed from V and 11 bases from J, the gap between germline ends came to 12 bases. The CDR3 totals 11 residues. Germline values: CDR1 SGHTA, CDR2 FQGNSA. The CDR3 sequence: CASSPTGRAFF. The CDR3, as DNA: TGTGCCAGCAGCCCTACGGGCCGGGCTTTCTTT.

The CDR3 region has the DNA TGTGCCGCGGACGTTGGAAACACCATATATTTT. Protein product: CAADVGNTIYF. V and J are TRBV25-1 and TRBJ1-3; D is unresolved. The CDR3 totals 11 residues. Germline V gene lookup returns CDR1 MGHDK and CDR2 SYGVNS. V was shortened by 11 bases and J by 3 bases, with 8 bases between the two germline ends.

The chain uses TRBV28 and TRBJ2-7; weak D call: TRBD2 (5 bases). Looked up from germline, CDR1 is MDHEN and CDR2 is SYDVKM. The length of the CDR3 is 16 residues. The germline V and J ends were trimmed by 3 bases and 3 bases, with 18 bases remaining between them. The CDR3 loop reads CASSLIGLNLGYEQYF. The DNA for the CDR3 is TGTGCCAGCAGTTTGATCGGACTGAACCTCGGCTACGAGCAGTACTTC. Combining the CDR3 with reference TRBV28 and TRBJ2-7 gives the whole variable domain DVKVTQSSRYLVKRTGEKVFLECVQDMDHENMFWYRQDPGLGLRLIYFSYDVKMKEKGDIPEGYSVSREKKERFSLILESASTNQTSMYLCASSLIGLNLGYEQYFGPGTRLTVT.

The genes are TRBV2 and TRBJ2-3; D is ambiguous. CDR3 length equals 16 residues. The V end was cut by 8 bases, the J end by 2 bases, with 20 bases between. The germline CDR1 and CDR2 sequences are SNHLY and FYNNEI. CDR3 nucleotides: TGTGCCAGCGGCTTCCCCAGGAGCCTAAACACAGATACGCAGTATTTT. It codes for CASGFPRSLNTDTQYF. Supplemented by reference TRBV2 and TRBJ2-3, the full variable domain reads EPEVTQTPSHQVTQMGQEVILRCVPISNHLYFYWYRQILGQKVEFLVSFYNNEISEKSEIFDDQFSVERPDGSNFTLKIRSTKLEDSAMYFCASGFPRSLNTDTQYFGPGTRLTVL.

J is TRBJ2-7 and V is TRBV6-5, with D possibly TRBD1 on 6 matching bases. This CDR3 has 15 residues. The germline gives CDR1 MNHEY, CDR2 SVGAGI. V was shortened by 6 bases and J by 0 bases, with 15 bases between the two germline ends. In DNA form, the CDR3 reads TGTGCCAGCAGGAAATTCCGGGACACCTCCTACGAGCAGTACTTC. It translates to CASRKFRDTSYEQYF.

The chain employs TRBV19 and TRBJ2-7, with D perhaps being TRBD1 or TRBD2 (5 bases each). CDR3 size: 14 residues. CDR1 is LNHDA and CDR2 is SQIVND in the germline V gene (reference sequence). The V and J ends lost 6 bases and 6 bases respectively, with 18 bases between them. CDR3 DNA sequence: TGTGCCAGTAGCCACGGGGCAGCCGCGGGCGAGCAGTACTTC. Translation: CASSHGAAAGEQYF.

This chain joins TRBV28 and TRBJ2-7; 10 bases are a match to TRBD1. V shed 5 bases and J 4 bases; nucleotides not matched to a gene: 5. The CDR3 spans 14 residues. The germline V gene encodes CDR1 MDHEN and CDR2 SYDVKM. This CDR3 is CASSPRTGGYEQYF. The CDR3 DNA reads as TGTGCCAGCAGTCCCCGGACAGGGGGTTACGAGCAGTACTTC.

This chain connects TRBV29-1 to TRBJ2-7; perhaps TRBD1 as D (5 bases). CDR3 length equals 12 residues. V lost 5 bases and J 3 bases, leaving 11 bases between the germline ends. Per germline, CDR1 SQVTM and CDR2 ANQGSEA. The CDR3 here is CSVRDRNYEQYF. DNA for the CDR3: TGCAGCGTTCGCGACAGAAACTACGAGCAGTACTTC.

The genes are TRBV5-4 and TRBJ2-1, with D possibly being TRBD2 (6 bases). The germline gives CDR1 SGHNT, CDR2 YYREEE (reference sequence). The V and J ends lost 3 bases and 8 bases respectively, with 15 bases between them. The CDR3 extends over 14 amino acids. The CDR3 loop reads CASSSGANTYEQFF. The CDR3 region has the DNA TGTGCCAGCAGCTCGGGAGCCAATACCTATGAGCAGTTCTTC.

This chain connects TRBV7-2 to TRBJ2-7; 7 nucleotides match TRBD1. Looked up from germline, CDR1 is SGHTA and CDR2 is FQGNSA. The CDR3 is 15 residues long. The ends lost 5 bases at V and 0 bases at J; junction bases unmatched: 7. This CDR3 reads CASSRDSPTSYEQYF. The CDR3 DNA reads TGTGCCAGCAGCCGGGACAGCCCTACCTCCTACGAGCAGTACTTC.

CDR3 region: CASSQESRGKQFF. DNA of the CDR3: TGCGCCAGCAGCCAAGAATCGAGGGGGAAGCAGTTCTTC. This chain joins TRBV4-3 and TRBJ2-1; TRBD1 might be the D (6 bases). CDR1 and CDR2 from the germline V gene are LGHNA and YSLEER. With 0 bases removed from V and 11 bases from J, the gap between germline ends came to 11 bases. The CDR3 sequence is 13 residues long.

This sequence joins TRBV2 and TRBJ2-5, with 9 bases aligning to TRBD1. With 8 bases clipped from V and 3 bases from J, the junction kept 10 bases outside the gene matches. This CDR3 spans 15 amino acids. Germline-derived CDR1 and CDR2 are SNHLY and FYNNEI. The DNA of the CDR3 is TGTGCCAGCCCCGCCGGACAGGGGAACGAAGAGACCCAGTACTTC. This encodes CASPAGQGNEETQYF. Full variable domain (outside the CDR3, taken from reference TRBV2 and TRBJ2-5): EPEVTQTPSHQVTQMGQEVILRCVPISNHLYFYWYRQILGQKVEFLVSFYNNEISEKSEIFDDQFSVERPDGSNFTLKIRSTKLEDSAMYFCASPAGQGNEETQYFGPGTRLLVL.

This chain connects TRBV4-1 to TRBJ1-3; no reliable D call. Germline V gene sequence: CDR1 MGHRA, CDR2 YSYEKL. CDR3 size: 13 residues. The V gene lost 5 bases and the J gene lost 4 bases, with 9 bases spanning the gap. The CDR3 loop reads CASSKTVGNTIYF. As DNA, the CDR3 is TGCGCCAGCAGCAAAACAGTCGGAAACACCATATATTTT.

The chain has TRBV9 and TRBJ1-1; unclear D gene. Germline CDR1 and CDR2: SGDLS and YYNGEE. This CDR3 contains 14 residues. The V and J ends lost 0 bases and 5 bases respectively, with 11 bases between them. Written as DNA, the CDR3 is TGTGCCAGCAGCGTAGATTTTCATGGGACTGAAGCTTTCTTT. It yields the protein CASSVDFHGTEAFF.

This chain connects TRBV9 to TRBJ2-5; D not certain. The CDR3 contains 15 residues. V was clipped by 0 bases and J by 2 bases, with 11 bases between them. Per germline, CDR1 SGDLS and CDR2 YYNGEE. The CDR3 DNA reads TGTGCCAGCAGCGTAGGATTGGGTATACAAGAGACCCAGTACTTC. It yields the protein CASSVGLGIQETQYF.

The chain employs TRBV9 and TRBJ1-1, with 7 bases matching TRBD1. This CDR3 spans 15 amino acids. The V gene end was trimmed by 0 bases and the J gene end by 0 bases; junction bases not matched to a gene: 2. Germline values: CDR1 SGDLS, CDR2 YYNGEE. CDR3 in amino acids: CASSVEGALNTEAFF. CDR3 nucleotide sequence: TGTGCCAGCAGCGTAGAGGGGGCCTTGAACACTGAAGCTTTCTTT.

V usage is TRBV9 and J usage is TRBJ2-5, with 10 bases identical to TRBD2. The V and J ends lost 1 base and 5 bases, in that order; junction bases with no gene match: 11. CDR1 and CDR2 (germline): SGDLS, YYNGEE. The CDR3 runs to 17 residues. The CDR3, as DNA: TGTGCCAGCAGCGTAACCCTTCTAGCGGGAGAACCCGAGACCCAGTACTTC. Translating it yields CASSVTLLAGEPETQYF. Complete variable domain (other parts from reference TRBV9 and TRBJ2-5): DSGVTQTPKHLITATGQRVTLRCSPRSGDLSVYWYQQSLDQGLQFLIQYYNGEERAKGNILERFSAQQFPDLHSELNLSSLELGDSALYFCASSVTLLAGEPETQYFGPGTRLLVL.

The chain employs TRBV15 and TRBJ1-1, with D possibly being TRBD1 (5 bases). This CDR3 is built from 14 residues. Germline V gene data show CDR1 as LNHNV and CDR2 as YYDKDF (reference sequence). The V end was cut by 4 bases, the J end by 2 bases, with 11 bases between. The CDR3 reads CATSNPTGNTEAFF. The CDR3 DNA reads TGTGCCACCAGCAACCCCACAGGAAACACTGAAGCTTTCTTT.

The rearrangement uses TRBV7-8 and TRBJ2-3; D may be TRBD1 (6 bases). The CDR3 covers 12 residues. Looked up from germline, CDR1 is SGHVS and CDR2 is FQNEAQ. V lost 5 bases and J lost 8, with 11 bases in between. The CDR3 DNA reads TGTGCCAGCAGCCCAACAGGGACTACGCAGTATTTT. It is translated as CASSPTGTTQYF.

The genes are TRBV5-4 and TRBJ2-7; D not certain. This CDR3 contains 13 residues. CDR1 is SGHNT, CDR2 YYREEE, per germline (reference sequence). V was pared by 0 bases and J by 3 bases, with 7 bases between. For the CDR3, the DNA is TGTGCCAGCAGCTTGGGGGGAAACTACGAGCAGTACTTC. Residues: CASSLGGNYEQYF.

This clone was counted at least ten times. The rearrangement joins TRBV13 to TRBJ2-7, with 9 bases aligning to TRBD1. The V gene's germline CDR1 is PRHDT and CDR2 FYEKMQ (reference sequence). J lost 5 bases, V lost 5 bases, and 13 bases had no gene match. The CDR3 length is 16 residues. CDR3 loop: CASSPQDRGFLNEQYF. CDR3 sequence (DNA): TGTGCCAGCAGCCCCCAAGACAGGGGGTTCCTGAACGAGCAGTACTTC. Filled out from reference TRBV13 and TRBJ2-7, the complete variable domain reads AAGVIQSPRHLIKEKRETATLKCYPIPRHDTVYWYQQGPGQDPQFLISFYEKMQSDKGSIPDRFSAQQFSDYHSELNMSSLELGDSALYFCASSPQDRGFLNEQYFGPGTRLTVT.